This T cell receptor beta chain was profiled in a study of cytomegalovirus exposure and HLA in healthy donors. This clone has a single count. 60 Vbeta and 13 Jbeta primers were used in PCR. TCRdb keeps only in-frame clones here, not all; method: immunoSEQ multiplex PCR. The table includes more than 200,000 clones, around 83% detected once. CDR3 length equals 14 residues. Germline CDR1 and CDR2: KGHSH and LQKENI. The V end was cut by 3 bases, the J end by 2 bases, with 11 bases between. This clonotype was sampled from a girl aged 5-17 years in good health and CMV-seronegative. The material sequenced was PBMCs. The genes are TRBV18 and TRBJ2-7; possibly TRBD2 for D (6 bases). CDR3 coding DNA: TGTGCCAGCTCACCGGGGGGTCCCACCTACGAGCAGTACTTC. It codes for CASSPGGPTYEQYF.